Listed here is a single T cell receptor beta chain. With random hexamers, reverse transcription was performed on about 0.5 to 1 ug of RNA. The method of amplification for TCR beta CDR3 was immunoSEQ multiplex PCR, covering 54 Vbeta and 13 Jbeta. TCRdb called the immunoSEQ multiplex PCR reads again in MiXCR, with one record for every CDR3 protein. The sample contains some 260,000 distinct CDR3 sequences, around 83% of which appear only once. Negative isolation yielded the CD8+ and CD4+ T cells, while FACS enriched the TEMRA cells. This record belongs to a study of CD8 T cells in Susac syndrome. Per the germline V gene, CDR1 is LNHDA and CDR2 is SQIVND (reference sequence). The CDR3 loop spans 15 amino acids. V was trimmed by 5 bases and J by 0 bases, leaving 13 bases between them.

The J gene is TRBJ2-5, the V gene TRBV19; D is unclear. Sequencing was carried out using CD8+ T cells from PBMCs. The TCR originated in a human donor with multiple sclerosis. CDR3 loop: CASSSKDRYQETQYF. CDR3 DNA sequence: TGTGCCAGTAGTTCAAAGGACCGATACCAAGAGACCCAGTACTTC. Full variable domain (outside the CDR3, taken from reference TRBV19 and TRBJ2-5): DGGITQSPKYLFRKEGQNVTLSCEQNLNHDAMYWYRQDPGQGLRLIYYSQIVNDFQKGDIAEGYSVSREKKESFPLTVTSAQKNPTAFYLCASSSKDRYQETQYFGPGTRLLVL.